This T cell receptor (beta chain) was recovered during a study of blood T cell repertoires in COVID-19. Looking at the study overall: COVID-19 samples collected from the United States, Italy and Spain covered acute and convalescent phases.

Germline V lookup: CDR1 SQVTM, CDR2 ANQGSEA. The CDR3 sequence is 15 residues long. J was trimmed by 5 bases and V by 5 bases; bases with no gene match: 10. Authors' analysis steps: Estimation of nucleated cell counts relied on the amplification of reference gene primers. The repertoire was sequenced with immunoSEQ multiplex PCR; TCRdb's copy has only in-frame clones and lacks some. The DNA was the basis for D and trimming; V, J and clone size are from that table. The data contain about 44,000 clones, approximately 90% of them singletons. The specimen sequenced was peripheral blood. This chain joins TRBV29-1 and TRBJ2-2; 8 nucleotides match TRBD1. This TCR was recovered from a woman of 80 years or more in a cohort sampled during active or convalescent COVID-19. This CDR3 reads CSVRVRQGATGELFF. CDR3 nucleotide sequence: TGCAGCGTTAGAGTCCGGCAGGGGGCAACCGGGGAGCTGTTTTTT.